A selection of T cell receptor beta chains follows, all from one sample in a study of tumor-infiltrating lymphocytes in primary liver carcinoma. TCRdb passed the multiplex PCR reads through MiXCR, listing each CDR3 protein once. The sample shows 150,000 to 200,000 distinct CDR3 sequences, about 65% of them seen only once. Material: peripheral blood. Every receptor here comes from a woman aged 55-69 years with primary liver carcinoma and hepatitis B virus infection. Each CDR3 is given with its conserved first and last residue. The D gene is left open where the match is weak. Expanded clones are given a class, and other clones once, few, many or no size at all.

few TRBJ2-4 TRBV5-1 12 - TGCGCCAGCAGCTTTCGCGGAAACATTCAGTACTTC CASSFRGNIQYF
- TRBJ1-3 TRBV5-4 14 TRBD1 TGTGCCAGCAGCGCACAGGGGGCTGGAAACACCATATATTTT CASSAQGAGNTIYF
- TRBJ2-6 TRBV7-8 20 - TGTGCCAGCAGCTTAGCGGGGGCTGGCGGGGGATTCTCTGGGGCCAACGTCCTGACTTTC CASSLAGAGGGFSGANVLTF
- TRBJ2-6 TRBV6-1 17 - TGTGCCAGCAGTGAACACCTAACATTCTCTGGGGCCAACGTCCTGACTTTC CASSEHLTFSGANVLTF
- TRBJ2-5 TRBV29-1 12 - TGCAGACCGGGGCACACCGCACTGGCCCAGTACTTC CRPGHTALAQYF
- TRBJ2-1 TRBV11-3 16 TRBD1 TGTGCCAGCAGCTTCGGCGGACAGGGGGCTAAGAATGAGCAGTTCTTC CASSFGGQGAKNEQFF
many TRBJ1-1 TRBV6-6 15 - TGTGCCAGCCGTGACAGGAACAGCGGGAACACTGAAGCTTTCTTT CASRDRNSGNTEAFF
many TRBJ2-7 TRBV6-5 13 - TGTGCCAGCAGTCAAACAGGGAGGGACGAGCAGTACTTC CASSQTGRDEQYF
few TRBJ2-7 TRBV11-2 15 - TGTGCCAGCACCCCGACCTGGCCGAGCTCCTACGAGGAGTACTTC CASTPTWPSSYEEYF
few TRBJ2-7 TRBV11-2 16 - TGTGTCAGCAGCCATCTAAAGCTGGAGGTGTCCTACGAGCAGTACTTC CVSSHLKLEVSYEQYF
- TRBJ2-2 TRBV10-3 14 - TGTGCCATCAGTGAGTCAAGGGGTCCCGGGGATCTGCTTTTT CAISESRGPGDLLF
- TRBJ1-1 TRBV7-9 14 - TGTGCCAGCAACCTGTTAGGGCTGAACACTGAAGCTTTCTTT CASNLLGLNTEAFF
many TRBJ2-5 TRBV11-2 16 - TGTGCCAGCAGCCAGACCCGGGACTTCCCCGGAGAGACCCAGTACTTC CASSQTRDFPGETQYF
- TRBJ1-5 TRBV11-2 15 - TGTGCCAGTAGCCGTACAGGAGTTAGAAATCAGCCCCAGCATTTT CASSRTGVRNQPQHF
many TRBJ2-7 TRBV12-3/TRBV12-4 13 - TGTGCCAGCAGTTTAACCGGGCCCTACGAGCAGTACTTC CASSLTGPYEQYF
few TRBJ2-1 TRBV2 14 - TGTGCCAGCGTCCACCGGACCCGTAACGATGAGCAGTTCTTC CASVHRTRNDEQFF
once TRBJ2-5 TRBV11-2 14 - TGTGCCAGCAGCTTACCCAACATGGGAGAGACCCAGTACTTC CASSLPNMGETQYF
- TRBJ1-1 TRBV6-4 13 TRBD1 TGTGCCAGCAGTGATTCTCAACAGGGGAGGGCTTTCTTT CASSDSQQGRAFF
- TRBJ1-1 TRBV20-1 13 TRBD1 TGCAGTGCGAGGGACAGGGTGAACACTGAAGCTTTCTTT CSARDRVNTEAFF
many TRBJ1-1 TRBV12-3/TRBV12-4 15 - TGTGCCAGCAGTTTACAGGGACCCGCAGGCACTGAAGCTTTCTTT CASSLQGPAGTEAFF
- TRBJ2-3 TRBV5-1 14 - TGCGTCAGCAACCCGGGACACAGCACAGATACGCAGTATTTT CVSNPGHSTDTQYF
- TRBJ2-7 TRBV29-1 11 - TGCAGCGTTGAAGATTCTGTCGAGCAGTACTTC CSVEDSVEQYF
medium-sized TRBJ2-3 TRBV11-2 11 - TGTGCCAGCAGCAGGCAAGATACGCAGTATTTT CASSRQDTQYF
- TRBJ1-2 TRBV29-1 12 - TGCAGCGTTGTGGTGGAACTCCATGGCTACACCTTC CSVVVELHGYTF
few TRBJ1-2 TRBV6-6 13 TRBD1 TGTGCCAGCAGTAGCAACAGGGGAGGTGGCTACACCTTC CASSSNRGGGYTF
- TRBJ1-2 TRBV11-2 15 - TGTGCCAGCAGCTTAGTGCAGCCAATCAGAGGCGGCTACACCTTC CASSLVQPIRGGYTF
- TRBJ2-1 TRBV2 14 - TGTGCCAGCAGAAGGTACTCCTCCTACAATGAGCAGTTCTTC CASRRYSSYNEQFF
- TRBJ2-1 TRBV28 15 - TGTGCCAGCAGTCATTCTAAGGGGCTCTCCAATGAGCAGTTCTTC CASSHSKGLSNEQFF
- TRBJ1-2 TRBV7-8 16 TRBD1 TGTGCCAGCAACTATGAAGGGACAGGATTAAACTATGGCTACACCTTC CASNYEGTGLNYGYTF
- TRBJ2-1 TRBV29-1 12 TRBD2 TGCAGCGCGACTAGCGGGAGCCGTGAGCAATTCTTC CSATSGSREQFF
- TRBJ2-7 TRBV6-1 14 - TGTGCCAGCAGGATGAAGCTGGAGTCCTACGAGCAGTACTTC CASRMKLESYEQYF
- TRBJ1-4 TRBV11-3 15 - TGTGCCAGCAGTCCCCCGGGACAAGCTGATGAAAAACTGTTTTTT CASSPPGQADEKLFF
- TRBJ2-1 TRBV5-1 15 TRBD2 TGCGCCAGCAGCTTGGCTAGCGGGAGAGGGTATGACCAGTTCTTC CASSLASGRGYDQFF
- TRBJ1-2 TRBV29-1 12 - TGCAGGGTTGACAATTTGGGTGCTGGCTACACCTTC CRVDNLGAGYTF
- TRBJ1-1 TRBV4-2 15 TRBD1 TGTGCCAGCAGTATAACCGCGACAGGGGGCCCTGAAGCTTTCTTT CASSITATGGPEAFF
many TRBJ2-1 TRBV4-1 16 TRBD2 TGCGCCAGCAGCCAACCTACTAGCGGGAGTTGGAATGAGCAGTTCTTC CASSQPTSGSWNEQFF
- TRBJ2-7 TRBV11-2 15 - TGTACCAGCAGCTTAGCATCGAGAGTATCCTACGAGCAACACTTC CTSSLASRVSYEQHF
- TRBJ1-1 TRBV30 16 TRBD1 TGTGCCTGGAGTGCTGCGACAGGGGGCCTGAACACTGAAGCTTTCTTT CAWSAATGGLNTEAFF
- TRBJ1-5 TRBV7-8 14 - TGTCCCAGCAGCCCGATGTGGGGGAAGCAGCCCCAGCATTTT CPSSPMWGKQPQHF
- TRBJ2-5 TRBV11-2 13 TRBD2 TGTGTCAGCAATCGCGGGGGGCTGGAGACCCAGTACTTC CVSNRGGLETQYF
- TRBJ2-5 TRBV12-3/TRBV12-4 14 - TGTGCCGGCAGTTCGCCGGGACGGAGAGAGACCCAGTACTTC CAGSSPGRRETQYF
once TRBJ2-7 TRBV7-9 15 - TGTGCCTGCAGCTCTAGGAGGCAGTATTCCTACGAGCAGTACTTC CACSSRRQYSYEQYF
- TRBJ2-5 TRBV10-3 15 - TGTGCCATCAGTGAGTCGAGCGAGCCACAAGAGACCCAGTACTTC CAISESSEPQETQYF
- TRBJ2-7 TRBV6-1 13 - TGTGCCAGCAGACCACCAGTCACCTACGAGCAGTACTTC CASRPPVTYEQYF
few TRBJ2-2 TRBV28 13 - TGTGCCAGCAGTTTGCAGGGGCGGAGGGAGCTGTTTTTT CASSLQGRRELFF
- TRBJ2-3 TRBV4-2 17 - TGTGCCAGCAGCCAAGTTCGAATTAGCGGACTCACAGATACGCAGTATTTT CASSQVRISGLTDTQYF